A single sample is the source of the 9 T cell receptor beta chains below, sequenced in a study of T cells in Graves' hyperthyroidism and ophthalmopathy. RNA transcripts gave rise to amplified TCR beta CDR3 regions. The HTBI primer set served for first-round RT-PCR of the TCR CDR3. MiXCR, run by TCRdb on the multiplex PCR reads, gives a single entry per CDR3 protein. The sample has around 290,000 distinct CDR3 sequences; over 15% are singletons. The sequenced sample was blood. All receptors derive from a woman aged 60-75 years with Graves' ophthalmopathy.

Remarks on this clonotype: At one end, the junction sequence differs from germline, possibly due to a read error. This chain connects TRBV6-1 to TRBJ1-1; D is ambiguous. The germline CDR1 and CDR2 sequences are MNHNS and SASEGT. This CDR3 has 14 residues. CDR3 amino acids: CASTPRQINTEAPF. In DNA, the CDR3 is TGTGCCAGCACCCCACGGCAGATTAACACTGAAGCTCCCTTT.

This clonotype came up a few times. V usage is TRBV24-1 and J usage is TRBJ2-5; either TRBD1 or TRBD2 may supply D (5 bases each). V lost 4 bases and J lost 0, with 11 bases in between. Germline assignment: CDR1 KGHDR and CDR2 SFDVKD. The length of the CDR3 is 15 residues. DNA of the CDR3: TGTGCCACCAGTGACGGGACCGCATACCAAGAGACCCAGTACTTC. Protein product: CATSDGTAYQETQYF.

At least ten counts were recorded for this clonotype. In nucleotides, the CDR3 is TGTGCCAGCAGTTACTCGAACCTCGGGACTAGCGCCTACGAGCAGTACTTC. Translation gives CASSYSNLGTSAYEQYF. The chain recombines TRBV6-5 with TRBJ2-7, with 10 bases matching TRBD2. The CDR3 contains 17 residues. After removal of 0 bases from V and 2 bases from J, the junction contained 7 bases not matched to a gene. The germline CDR1 and CDR2 sequences are MNHEY and SVGAGI.

This clonotype came up a few times. The chain is built from TRBV6-2 or TRBV6-3 and TRBJ1-4; 8 bases fit TRBD1. This CDR3 region has 16 residues. The V segment lost 10 bases and the J segment 8 bases; nucleotides outside the gene matches: 18. From germline, CDR1 is MNHEY and CDR2 SVGEGT. The CDR3 region has the DNA TGTGCCATCGCGGGACAGGCAAACTTGATGAAGGAAAAACTGTTTTTT. It is translated as CAIAGQANLMKEKLFF.

This clonotype has at least ten counts. V usage is TRBV24-1 and J usage is TRBJ2-7; no clear D gene. This CDR3 is 13 amino acids long. The germline V and J ends were trimmed by 3 bases and 1 base, with 6 bases remaining between them. CDR1 is KGHDR and CDR2 is SFDVKD in the germline V gene. The CDR3 nucleotides are TGTGCCACCAGTGATAGGGTGTCCTACGAGCAGTACTTC. It codes for CATSDRVSYEQYF.

In this sample, this clonotype turned up a few times. The CDR3 nucleotides read TGTGCCAGCACGTTGATGCGGGGGGGGGCCTACGAGCAGTACTTC. Its protein is CASTLMRGGAYEQYF. V gene TRBV6-2 or TRBV6-3 combines with J gene TRBJ2-7; 9 nucleotides align to TRBD2. V shed 7 bases, J shed 2 bases, and the junction held 9 bases outside the gene matches. This CDR3 has 15 amino acids. Germline-derived CDR1 and CDR2 are MNHEY and SVGEGT.

In this sample, this clonotype turned up many times. The rearrangement joins TRBV10-3 to TRBJ1-6, with no clear D. Trimming took 0 bases from V and 8 from J, leaving 11 bases between them. This CDR3 has 15 residues. Germline V CDR1 and CDR2: ENHRY, SYGVKD. The CDR3 nucleotides are TGTGCCATCAGTGAGTCGGCCGCGGGATATTCACCCCTCCACTTT. Amino acids: CAISESAAGYSPLHF.

This clonotype was found many times. The rearrangement uses TRBV5-1 and TRBJ2-7, with D hard to call. This CDR3 is built from 14 residues. V gave up 0 bases and J gave up 1 base, with 8 bases separating them. Germline-derived CDR1 and CDR2 are SGHRS and YFSETQ. This CDR3 is CASSLAMRSYEQYF. Here the CDR3 DNA reads TGCGCCAGCAGCTTGGCGATGAGGTCCTACGAGCAGTACTTC.

In its sample, this clonotype was seen many times. V and J are TRBV20-1 and TRBJ2-1; 10 positions agree with TRBD2. CDR1 and CDR2 (germline): DFQATT, SNEGSKA (reference sequence). The CDR3 is 14 amino acids. V lost 3 bases, J lost 6 bases, and 5 bases stayed unmatched. CDR3 nucleotide sequence: TGCAGTGCTAGGAGCGGGAGGGCCTCCAATGAGCAGTTCTTC. Residues: CSARSGRASNEQFF.